This is a list of T cell receptor beta chains from one sample in a study of shared T cell receptors in the human thymus. Libraries were prepared by immunoSEQ multiplex PCR; TCRdb keeps only in-frame clonotypes and omits some of them. The data show about 660,000 clones, roughly 88% seen once. These data also featured in a second study, about human thymus T cells.

The sequencing input was thymocytes. Receptor source: a boy younger than two with a congenital heart defect. Each CDR3 is given with its conserved first and last residue. The D gene is left open where the match is weak. Size is stated for part of the rows, as once, few or many counts, or as a class when the clone is expanded.

j_call d_call v_call clone_size cdr3_aa cdr3_nt
TRBJ1-2 TRBD1 TRBV2 - CASSEAVLGGTGVSTF TGTGCCAGCAGTGAAGCTGTCCTGGGTGGGACAGGGGTCTCCACCTTC
TRBJ2-7 TRBD1 TRBV11-3 few CASRETGTGGDEQYF TGTGCCAGCAGAGAGACCGGGACAGGGGGCGACGAGCAGTACTTC
TRBJ2-5 TRBD1 TRBV5-8 once CASSLGGDREETQYF TGTGCCAGCAGCCTCGGTGGGGACAGAGAAGAGACCCAGTACTTC
TRBJ2-2 TRBD1 TRBV27 - CASATGNDTGELFF TGTGCCAGCGCGACAGGGAATGATACCGGGGAGCTGTTTTTT
TRBJ2-2 TRBD1 TRBV7-9 - CASGDLTGESGELFF TGTGCCAGCGGCGACCTTACAGGGGAGTCCGGGGAGCTGTTTTTT
TRBJ2-1 - TRBV6-1 few CASSGPGGGPLVDEQFF TGTGCCAGCAGTGGTCCCGGAGGAGGACCCTTGGTAGATGAGCAGTTCTTC
TRBJ2-2 TRBD2 TRBV30 - CAWKNSPGLASGELFF TGTGCCTGGAAAAACTCGCCGGGACTAGCGTCCGGGGAGCTGTTTTTT
TRBJ2-7 TRBD2 TRBV29-1 - CSVRGAVRSGNREQYF TGCAGCGTAAGGGGGGCCGTGCGTAGCGGGAATCGCGAGCAGTACTTC
TRBJ2-7 TRBD1 TRBV4-1 - CASSQDGETGAFEQYF TGCGCCAGCAGCCAAGATGGAGAGACAGGGGCCTTCGAGCAGTACTTC
TRBJ2-7 - TRBV4-3 - CASSQAGRRGHEQYF TGCGCCAGCAGCCAAGCAGGACGCAGGGGCCACGAGCAGTACTTC
TRBJ1-1 - TRBV11-3 - CASSSSAIRLEAFF TGTGCCAGCAGCTCTAGCGCCATAAGACTTGAAGCTTTCTTT
TRBJ2-2 - TRBV6-1 - CASSEEVRQGGELFF TGTGCCAGCAGTGAAGAGGTCCGCCAGGGCGGGGAGCTGTTTTTT
TRBJ2-1 TRBD2 TRBV19 once CASSNALGLANNEQFF TGTGCCAGTAGTAACGCATTGGGACTAGCGAACAATGAGCAGTTCTTC
TRBJ2-1 - TRBV27 - CASSLSALGNEQFF TGTGCCAGCAGTTTATCGGCCCTCGGGAATGAGCAGTTCTTC
TRBJ2-7 - TRBV7-2 - CASSYRQGGEGEQYF TGTGCCAGCAGCTACCGACAGGGAGGAGAAGGCGAGCAGTACTTC
TRBJ2-7 TRBD2 TRBV28 - CASSSAGGLGYEQYF TGTGCCAGCAGTTCTGCGGGAGGGCTGGGATACGAGCAGTACTTC
TRBJ1-5 - TRBV2 - CASSDGGADNQPQHF TGTGCCAGCAGTGACGGGGGGGCTGACAATCAGCCCCAGCATTTT
TRBJ2-3 TRBD2 TRBV29-1 - CSVPGLAVPSTDTQYF TGCAGCGTACCGGGACTAGCGGTACCTAGCACAGATACGCAGTATTTT
TRBJ1-5 - TRBV30 - CAWRVRGTVPGDSNQPQHF TGTGCCTGGAGAGTCAGGGGAACAGTCCCAGGGGATAGCAATCAGCCCCAGCATTTT
TRBJ2-7 - TRBV21-1 - CASSKAYPQRRLYEQYF TGTGCCAGCAGCAAAGCGTACCCCCAAAGACGACTCTACGAGCAGTACTTC
TRBJ2-5 - TRBV28 - CASSRTPTGSETQYF TGTGCCAGCAGTCGGACCCCCACAGGGAGCGAGACCCAGTACTTC
TRBJ2-7 TRBD1 TRBV28 - CASRLGQGAYEQYF TGTGCCAGCAGACTGGGACAGGGTGCCTACGAGCAGTACTTC
TRBJ2-5 TRBD1 TRBV2 - CASSVRRQGYLDETQYF TGTGCCAGCAGTGTAAGGAGACAGGGGTATTTAGATGAGACCCAGTACTTC
TRBJ1-2 TRBD1 TRBV11-3 - CASSLGPKGGLHGYTF TGTGCCAGCAGCCTAGGGCCTAAAGGGGGCCTTCATGGCTACACCTTC
TRBJ2-2 TRBD2 TRBV4-3 - CASSQDGWTSENAGELFF TGCGCCAGCAGCCAAGATGGGTGGACTAGCGAGAACGCCGGGGAGCTGTTTTTT
TRBJ2-5 TRBD1 TRBV5-1 few CASSPGTEETQYF TGCGCCAGCAGCCCCGGGACAGAAGAGACCCAGTACTTC
TRBJ2-7 - TRBV1 - CTSSQDQAGRQGYEQYF TGCACCAGCAGCCAAGATCAGGCGGGGCGTCAAGGCTACGAGCAGTACTTC
TRBJ2-7 - TRBV15 - CATSREGGENEQYF TGTGCCACCAGCAGAGAAGGGGGAGAGAACGAGCAGTACTTC
TRBJ2-3 - TRBV28 - CASSFTIFGSHRTDTQYF TGTGCCAGCAGTTTTACCATTTTCGGGTCTCACAGGACAGATACGCAGTATTTT
TRBJ1-1 - TRBV4-3 - CASSPRRENTEAFF TGCGCCAGCAGCCCTAGACGGGAGAACACTGAAGCTTTCTTT
TRBJ2-3 TRBD2 TRBV11-3 once CASSLGGLAGTFSIDTQYF TGTGCCAGCAGCTTAGGGGGTCTAGCGGGAACCTTTAGTATAGATACGCAGTATTTT
TRBJ2-5 - TRBV5-1 - CASSLLAAGQETQYF TGCGCCAGCAGCTTGTTGGCGGCGGGCCAAGAGACCCAGTACTTC
TRBJ2-1 TRBD2 TRBV7-2 - CASSQLRAGGVYNEQFF TGTGCCAGCAGCCAACTCAGAGCGGGAGGGGTCTATAATGAGCAGTTCTTC
TRBJ1-3 - TRBV28 few CASSEGGGGGNTIYF TGTGCCAGCAGTGAAGGGGGGGGCGGTGGAAACACCATATATTTT
TRBJ2-7 TRBD1 TRBV5-5 - CASSLGHQGAYEQYF TGTGCCAGCAGCCTCGGGCACCAGGGGGCCTACGAGCAGTACTTC
TRBJ2-7 TRBD1 TRBV2 - CASREATGVPSYEQYF TGTGCCAGCAGAGAGGCGACAGGGGTACCCTCCTACGAGCAGTACTTC
TRBJ1-1 - TRBV27 - CASSLWSRVEAMNTEAFF TGTGCCAGCAGTTTATGGAGCAGGGTCGAAGCTATGAACACTGAAGCTTTCTTT
TRBJ2-2 TRBD2 TRBV15 - CATSRDPRGGTGELFF TGTGCCACCAGCAGAGACCCGCGGGGGGGCACCGGGGAGCTGTTTTTT
TRBJ2-1 - TRBV5-1 - CASRDPVTSRAAHNEQFF TGCGCCAGCAGGGATCCGGTTACTAGCCGTGCCGCGCACAATGAGCAGTTCTTC
TRBJ2-5 TRBD1 TRBV25-1 - CASRLGQGSEETQYF TGTGCCAGCCGTCTAGGACAGGGATCAGAGGAGACCCAGTACTTC
TRBJ1-5 - TRBV6-1 few CASSEESAEAASENDQPQHF TGTGCCAGCAGTGAAGAAAGCGCCGAGGCAGCGTCCGAGAATGATCAGCCCCAGCATTTT
TRBJ2-1 - TRBV15 - CATKGSQGSYNEQFF TGTGCCACCAAAGGCAGCCAGGGGTCCTACAATGAGCAGTTCTTC
TRBJ1-1 - TRBV25-1 once CASSQTATNTEAFF TGTGCCAGCAGTCAGACAGCTACGAACACTGAAGCTTTCTTT
TRBJ2-7 - TRBV6-6 - CASSPREGGRVYEQYF TGTGCCAGCAGTCCCAGGGAGGGGGGGAGAGTGTACGAGCAGTACTTC
TRBJ1-2 - TRBV12-1 - CASSFNLAHRRGTNGYTF TGTGCCAGCAGCTTTAACCTTGCCCATCGTAGGGGAACTAATGGCTACACCTTC
TRBJ1-3 - TRBV28 - CASRTGGKYCGNTIYF TGTGCCAGCAGAACGGGAGGGAAGTACTGTGGAAACACCATATATTTT
TRBJ2-7 - TRBV5-4 - CASSTPSGASSYEQYF TGTGCCAGCAGCACCCCTTCGGGAGCTTCGTCCTACGAGCAGTACTTC
TRBJ2-5 TRBD2 TRBV7-6 - CASSWRDGGETQYF TGTGCCAGCAGCTGGAGGGACGGGGGGGAGACCCAGTACTTC
TRBJ1-3 TRBD1 TRBV30 - CASPGGTGNTIYF TGTGCCTCGCCAGGGGGCACTGGAAACACCATATATTTT
TRBJ2-7 - TRBV27 - CASSRPRAATYEQYF TGTGCCAGCAGCCGACCCAGGGCGGCCACCTACGAGCAGTACTTC
TRBJ2-1 - TRBV21-1 - CASSPGRGRVGNEQFF TGTGCCAGCAGCCCCGGCAGGGGGCGCGTAGGCAATGAGCAGTTCTTC
TRBJ2-1 - TRBV5-1 once CASSPKGGAGAPGSVLYNEQFF TGCGCCAGCAGCCCTAAGGGCGGGGCGGGGGCCCCTGGCTCCGTCCTCTACAATGAGCAGTTCTTC
TRBJ1-2 TRBD1 TRBV5-1 - CASSLARAGGNYGYTF TGCGCCAGCAGCTTGGCCCGGGCAGGGGGAAACTATGGCTACACCTTC
TRBJ2-6 - TRBV11-2 once CATLTGKLSSGANVLTF TGTGCCACCTTAACAGGGAAACTAAGCTCTGGGGCCAACGTCCTGACTTTC